These 9 T cell receptor beta chains originate from one sample sequenced in a study of blood T cell repertoires in COVID-19. Method: immunoSEQ multiplex PCR; TCRdb's copy keeps in-frame clones and lacks some. Seen here are about 200,000 clones, around 90% observed once, and the top ten hold 1.2%. Sequenced input: PBMCs or T cells enriched from blood (not recorded which). The origin of the receptors is a man aged 30 to 39 who had recovered from COVID-19.

The rearrangement uses TRBV11-2 and TRBJ2-2; D is unresolved. The germline gives CDR1 SGHAT, CDR2 FQNNGV. V was shortened by 1 base and J by 4 bases, with 19 bases between the two germline ends. The CDR3 is made up of 18 amino acids. The CDR3 reads CASSLVYPTTFGTGELFF. DNA for the CDR3: TGTGCCAGCAGCTTAGTATATCCTACTACGTTTGGCACCGGGGAGCTGTTTTTT.

This clone has just a few counts. The V call is TRBV21-1, the J call TRBJ1-6; the D call in the table, TRBD1, was not verified against the DNA. TRBV21-1 is reported as a pseudogene. This CDR3 region has 18 residues. The CDR3 loop reads CASSKARGGRTYNSPLHF. CDR3 in DNA: TGTGCCAGCAGCAAAGCGAGAGGGGGTAGGACCTATAATTCACCCCTCCACTTT.

The rearrangement joins TRBV29-1 to TRBJ1-1; tentative D call: TRBD1 (6 bases). CDR3 size: 14 residues. In germline, CDR1 is SQVTM, CDR2 ANQGSEA. V lost 7 bases to trimming and J lost 4 bases, with 19 bases between them. For the CDR3, the DNA is TGCAGCGCTCAGATCGGGGGAGGGGGCACTGAAGCTTTCTTT. It is translated as CSAQIGGGGTEAFF.

This clone appeared a few times. The J gene is TRBJ1-6, the V gene TRBV6-6; 7 bases align to TRBD1. Trimming removed 5 bases from V and 5 bases from J; junction bases left unmatched: 0. Germline V gives CDR1 MNHNY, CDR2 SVGAGI (reference sequence). There are 13 residues in the CDR3. CDR3 DNA: TGTGCCAGCAGTGACAGGGATAATTCACCCCTCCACTTT. Translating it yields CASSDRDNSPLHF.

The gene calls are TRBV5-5 and TRBJ2-3; D may be TRBD1 (6 bases). Between the trimmed V and J ends, which lost 5 bases and 4 bases, there was a span of 11 bases. Germline CDR1 is SGHKS and CDR2 is YYEKEE (reference sequence). The CDR3 runs 13 residues. DNA of the CDR3: TGTGCCAGCAGGAATACAGGGTCAGATACGCAGTATTTT. Its protein product is CASRNTGSDTQYF.

The chain recombines TRBV28 with TRBJ1-3; 7 bases are shared with TRBD1. The length of the CDR3 is 13 residues. J gave up 4 bases and V 6 bases, and 3 bases lay outside the gene matches. Germline V gene lookup returns CDR1 MDHEN and CDR2 SYDVKM. In nucleotides, the CDR3 is TGTGCCAGCAGGACAGGGTTCGGAAACACCATATATTTT. It encodes CASRTGFGNTIYF.

The sample holds one count of this clone. The chain joins TRBV7-8 to TRBJ2-1, with 7 positions matching TRBD2. With 5 bases clipped from V and 6 bases from J, the junction kept 7 bases outside the gene matches. The CDR3 covers 14 residues. The germline V gene encodes CDR1 SGHVS and CDR2 FQNEAQ. Written as DNA, the CDR3 is TGTGCCAGCAGCGTCGGTAGCGGGCCCAATGAGCAGTTCTTC. Its translation is CASSVGSGPNEQFF.

The chain combines TRBV5-1 with TRBJ2-7, with D tentatively TRBD1 (5 bases). Germline V gene sequence: CDR1 SGHRS, CDR2 YFSETQ. V was pared by 0 bases and J by 5 bases, with 15 bases between. CDR3 size: 15 residues. As DNA, the CDR3 is TGCGCCAGCAGCTTGGAGGGGTCCAGGGCCCACGAGCAGTACTTC. Protein product: CASSLEGSRAHEQYF.

The table lists this clone with a count of one. The rearrangement uses TRBV2 and TRBJ1-3; 7 positions match TRBD1. Trimming at V came to 10 bases and at J to 0 bases, leaving 9 bases not matched to a gene. Looked up from germline, CDR1 is SNHLY and CDR2 is FYNNEI. The CDR3 totals 15 residues. The CDR3 DNA reads as TGTGCCACCAGACAGGGTTTGCACTCTGGAAACACCATATATTTT. This sequence encodes CATRQGLHSGNTIYF.